The 16 T cell receptor beta chains listed next were all sequenced from one sample in a study of control samples from healthy donors and cancer patients. Repertoires were generated with immunoSEQ multiplex PCR, while TCRdb's copy carries only in-frame clones and drops some. Of 150,000 or so clones in the sample, about 90% were seen once. The sequencing input was blood. The receptors originated from a woman younger than 45 in good health.

Here the CDR3 reads CASSHRGTFGNTIYF. CDR3 coding DNA: TGTGCCAGCAGCCATCGGGGGACATTCGGAAACACCATATATTTT. This sequence joins TRBV3-1 (or the pseudogene TRBV3-2) and TRBJ1-3, with D possibly being TRBD1 (6 bases). The CDR3 spans 15 residues. Trimming left V 3 bases short and J 4 bases short, with 13 bases between. Per the germline V gene, CDR1 is LGHDT and CDR2 is YNNKEL (reference sequence).

V is TRBV7-2 and J is TRBJ2-7; 7 bases match TRBD2. The CDR3 runs to 14 residues. Germline trimming cut 4 bases from V and 5 bases from J; bases unmatched to any gene: 8. Germline V CDR1 and CDR2: SGHTA, FQGNSA. The CDR3 bases are TGTGCCAGCAGCTCCCGAAGCGGGGTCCACGAGCAGTACGTC. Translated, it gives CASSSRSGVHEQYV.

The rearrangement links TRBV12-3 or TRBV12-4 to TRBJ1-5; D is unclear. V was trimmed by 3 bases and J by 11 bases, leaving 11 bases between them. The CDR3 has 12 residues. The CDR3 here is CASSFSRMAQHF. The CDR3, as DNA: TGTGCCAGCAGTTTCTCCCGAATGGCCCAGCATTTT.

The sample holds one count of this clone. The chain employs TRBV28 and TRBJ1-2, with D possibly TRBD1 on 6 matching bases. CDR1 is MDHEN and CDR2 is SYDVKM in the germline V gene. Trimming pared 5 bases from V and 2 bases from J, leaving 9 bases between. This CDR3 is built from 13 residues. The CDR3 loop reads CASSPGVNYGYTF. The CDR3 bases are TGTGCCAGCAGTCCAGGGGTCAACTATGGCTACACCTTC.

The V and J genes are TRBV30 and TRBJ1-2; a possible D gene is TRBD1 (5 bases). Germline V CDR1 and CDR2: GTSNPN, SVGIG (reference sequence). The CDR3 is 13 residues long. Between the trimmed V and J ends, which lost 5 bases and 4 bases, there was a span of 14 bases. The CDR3 is CAWGTGGGYGYTF. The CDR3 DNA sequence: TGTGCCTGGGGAACGGGGGGAGGCTATGGCTACACCTTC.

V usage is TRBV5-6 and J usage is TRBJ2-3, with D possibly being TRBD2 (5 bases). Germline V gene data show CDR1 as SGHDT and CDR2 as YYEEEE. This CDR3 is built from 15 residues. Trimming cost V 4 bases and J 2 bases, with 14 bases left between them. CDR3 residues: CASSPESGYTDTQYF. CDR3 DNA: TGTGCCAGCAGCCCAGAAAGCGGATACACAGATACGCAGTATTTT.

V gene TRBV11-2 combines with J gene TRBJ2-5, with TRBD2 matching over 9 bases. The ends lost 1 base at V and 2 bases at J; junction bases unmatched: 8. The CDR3 extends over 17 amino acids. Germline V gives CDR1 SGHAT, CDR2 FQNNGV. Here the CDR3 reads CASSLVGSAGGQETQYF. Here the CDR3 DNA reads TGTGCCAGCAGCTTAGTGGGTTCAGCGGGGGGTCAAGAGACCCAGTACTTC. Based on the CDR3 plus reference TRBV11-2 and TRBJ2-5, the full variable domain is EAGVAQSPRYKIIEKRQSVAFWCNPISGHATLYWYQQILGQGPKLLIQFQNNGVVDDSQLPKDRFSAERLKGVDSTLKIQPAKLEDSAVYLCASSLVGSAGGQETQYFGPGTRLLVL.

V usage is TRBV24-1 and J usage is TRBJ2-3, with unresolved D. V was clipped by 5 bases and J by 4 bases, with 15 bases between them. The germline CDR1 and CDR2 sequences are KGHDR and SFDVKD. This CDR3 is 15 amino acids long. The chain's CDR3 is CATSVGGLSADTQYF. CDR3 nucleotides: TGTGCCACCAGTGTAGGTGGCCTCAGTGCAGATACGCAGTATTTT.

Regarding this clone: The same CDR3 can be traced to other DNA sequences in this sample. CDR3 protein: CASSRGMGQRRWYGYTF. In DNA, the CDR3 is TGTGCCAGCAGCCGGGGAATGGGACAGCGAAGGTGGTATGGCTACACCTTC. The chain joins TRBV14 to TRBJ1-2; 7 positions agree with TRBD1. With 4 bases clipped from V and 5 bases from J, the junction kept 16 bases outside the gene matches. From germline, CDR1 is SGHDN and CDR2 FVKESK. CDR3 length: 17 residues. Complete variable domain (other parts from reference TRBV14 and TRBJ1-2): EAGVTQFPSHSVIEKGQTVTLRCDPISGHDNLYWYRRVMGKEIKFLLHFVKESKQDESGMPNNRFLAERTGGTYSTLKVQPAELEDSGVYFCASSRGMGQRRWYGYTFGSGTRLTVV.

The chain employs TRBV19 and TRBJ2-1, with 10 bases that match TRBD2. V trimming: 3 bases; J trimming: 8 bases; junction bases outside the gene matches: 4. This CDR3 comprises 14 residues. CDR1 is LNHDA, CDR2 SQIVND, per germline (reference sequence). The CDR3 loop reads CASSMPGLAHEQFF. The DNA for the CDR3 is TGTGCCAGTAGTATGCCGGGACTAGCGCATGAGCAGTTCTTC. The full variable domain, its missing parts supplied by reference TRBV19 and TRBJ2-1, is DGGITQSPKYLFRKEGQNVTLSCEQNLNHDAMYWYRQDPGQGLRLIYYSQIVNDFQKGDIAEGYSVSREKKESFPLTVTSAQKNPTAFYLCASSMPGLAHEQFFGPGTRLTVL.

This chain connects TRBV6-5 to TRBJ1-1; D gene ambiguous. In germline, CDR1 is MNHEY, CDR2 SVGAGI. There are 14 residues in the CDR3. With 6 bases removed from V and 4 bases from J, the gap between germline ends came to 15 bases. DNA of the CDR3: TGTGCCAGCAGGGAGGTTCGGGTTACCACTGAAGCTTTCTTT. It specifies CASREVRVTTEAFF.

The CDR3 nucleotides are TGTGCCTGGAGTGTTGGGGGGGACTACGAGCAGTACGTC. Translating gives CAWSVGGDYEQYV. The chain couples TRBV30 to TRBJ2-7; 7 nucleotides line up with TRBD2. With V trimmed by 0 bases and J by 3 bases, 2 bases remained unmatched. Germline V gene lookup returns CDR1 GTSNPN and CDR2 SVGIG (reference sequence). The CDR3 has 13 amino acids.

This clone showed up just a few times. CDR3 coding DNA: TGTGCCAGTAGTATACCAGGGGGCGCAGATACGCAGTATTTT. It is translated as CASSIPGGADTQYF. The chain employs TRBV19 and TRBJ2-3, with 8 nucleotides matching TRBD1. The CDR3 is made up of 14 amino acids. The germline gives CDR1 LNHDA, CDR2 SQIVND (reference sequence). V shed 2 bases and J 4 bases; nucleotides not matched to a gene: 2.

The CDR3 bases are TGCGCCAGCAGTGCCGACAGGGGGTCGGCAGATACGCAGTATTTT. Encoded protein: CASSADRGSADTQYF. The genes are TRBV10-1 and TRBJ2-3; 9 nucleotides line up with TRBD1. The CDR3 contains 15 residues. CDR1 and CDR2 (germline): WNHNN, SYGVQD (reference sequence). The ends lost 4 bases at V and 4 bases at J; junction bases unmatched: 6.

This chain uses TRBV7-8 with TRBJ2-5, with D tentatively TRBD1 or TRBD2 (5 bases each). This CDR3 region has 15 residues. The V gene's germline CDR1 is SGHVS and CDR2 FQNEAQ. The germline V and J ends were trimmed by 0 bases and 5 bases, with 13 bases remaining between them. CDR3 residues: CASSLARGPIETQYF. CDR3 in DNA: TGTGCCAGCAGCTTAGCGAGGGGTCCGATTGAGACCCAGTACTTC.

This rearrangement joins TRBV4-1 to TRBJ2-1; 16 bases are a match to TRBD2. The V gene end was trimmed by 8 bases and the J gene end by 4 bases; junction bases not matched to a gene: 5. The CDR3 runs 16 residues. Germline loops: CDR1 MGHRA, CDR2 YSYEKL. This chain's CDR3 is CASGTSGGATYNEQFF. CDR3 DNA sequence: TGCGCCAGCGGGACTAGCGGGGGGGCTACGTACAATGAGCAGTTCTTC.